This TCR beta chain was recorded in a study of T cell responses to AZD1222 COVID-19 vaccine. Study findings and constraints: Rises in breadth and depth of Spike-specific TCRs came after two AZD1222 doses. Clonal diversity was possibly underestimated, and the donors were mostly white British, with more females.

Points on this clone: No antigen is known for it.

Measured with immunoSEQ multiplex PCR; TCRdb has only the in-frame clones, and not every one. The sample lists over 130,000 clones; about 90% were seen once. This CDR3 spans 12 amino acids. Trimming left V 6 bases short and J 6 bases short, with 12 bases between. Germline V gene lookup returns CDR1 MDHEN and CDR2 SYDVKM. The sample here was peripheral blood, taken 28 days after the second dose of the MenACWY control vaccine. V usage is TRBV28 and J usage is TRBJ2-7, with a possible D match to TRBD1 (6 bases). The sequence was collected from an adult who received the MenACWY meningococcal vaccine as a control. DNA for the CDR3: TGTGCCAGCAGCCCTACAGGGATCGAGCAGTACTTC. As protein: CASSPTGIEQYF.